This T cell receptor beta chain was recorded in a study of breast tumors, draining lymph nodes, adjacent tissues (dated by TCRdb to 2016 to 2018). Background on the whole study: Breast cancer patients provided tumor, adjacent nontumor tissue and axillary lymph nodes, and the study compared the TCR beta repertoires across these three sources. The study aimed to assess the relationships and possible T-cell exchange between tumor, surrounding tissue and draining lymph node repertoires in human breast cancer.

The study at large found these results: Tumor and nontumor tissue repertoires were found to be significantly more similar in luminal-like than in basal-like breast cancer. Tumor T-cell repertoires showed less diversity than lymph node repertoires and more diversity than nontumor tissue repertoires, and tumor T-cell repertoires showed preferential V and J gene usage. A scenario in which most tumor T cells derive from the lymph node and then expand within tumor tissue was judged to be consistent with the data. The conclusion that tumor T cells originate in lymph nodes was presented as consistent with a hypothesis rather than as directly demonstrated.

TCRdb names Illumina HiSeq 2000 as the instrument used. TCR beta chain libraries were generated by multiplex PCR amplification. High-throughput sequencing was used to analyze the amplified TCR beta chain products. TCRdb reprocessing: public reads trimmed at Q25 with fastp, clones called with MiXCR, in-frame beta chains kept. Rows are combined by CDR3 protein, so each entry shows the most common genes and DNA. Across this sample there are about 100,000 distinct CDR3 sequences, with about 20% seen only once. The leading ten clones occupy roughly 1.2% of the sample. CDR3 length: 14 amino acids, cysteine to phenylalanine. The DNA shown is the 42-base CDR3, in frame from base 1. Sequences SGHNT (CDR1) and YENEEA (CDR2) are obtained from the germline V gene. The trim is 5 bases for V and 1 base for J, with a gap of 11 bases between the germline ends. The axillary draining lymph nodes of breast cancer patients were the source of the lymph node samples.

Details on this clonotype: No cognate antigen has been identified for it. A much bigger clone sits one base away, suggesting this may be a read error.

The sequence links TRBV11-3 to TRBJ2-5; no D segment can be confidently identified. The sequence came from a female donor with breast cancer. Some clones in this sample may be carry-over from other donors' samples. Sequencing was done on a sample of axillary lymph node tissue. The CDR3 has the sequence CASSPSESQETQYF. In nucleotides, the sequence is TGTGCCAGCAGCCCCTCAGAGAGCCAAGAGACCCAGTACTTC.